This T cell receptor (beta chain) derives from a study of OX40 agonist ivuxolimab in advanced cancers. Study-level information: Enrolled patients in dose escalation had cancers that were hepatocellular carcinoma, melanoma, renal cell or head and neck cancer. The dose-escalation cohort was about 80% male, with a mean age of around 60 years, ranging roughly 23 to 85.

This table comes from immunoSEQ multiplex PCR, and its TCRdb copy is limited to in-frame clones, with some not included. This sample carries tens of thousands of clones, roughly 89% of them seen once, and the ten largest clones take approximately 0.3%. General observations from the study: Among the lowest levels of clonal expansion were found in partial responders at 0.1-3.0 mg/kg. At 0.1 to 3.0 mg/kg, clonal expansion of CD4+ and CD8+ blood T cells had occurred by week 6.

Comment on this clone: As yet, its antigen is unknown.

In germline, CDR1 is SGHRS, CDR2 YFSETQ. The CDR3 has 15 residues. The V gene end was trimmed by 3 bases and the J gene end by 4 bases; junction bases not matched to a gene: 6. The chain links TRBV5-1 to TRBJ2-3, with 9 bases aligning to TRBD1. This TCR derives from an adult with an advanced solid tumor such as melanoma, head and neck, liver or kidney cancer. Specimen: CD4+ or CD8+ T cells sorted from blood, collected in a trial of the OX40 agonist ivuxolimab. The CDR3 DNA follows: TGCGCCAGCAGCTCACCGGGACAGGGCGCAGATACGCAGTATTTT. It is translated as CASSSPGQGADTQYF.